This TCR beta chain was retrieved from a study of T cell responses to AZD1222 COVID-19 vaccine. Here immunoSEQ multiplex PCR was the method, and the copy in TCRdb shows in-frame clones only, minus some. This repertoire shows just under 90,000 clones, around 88% found once; its top ten account for 10% to 13%. The germline gives CDR1 SGHRS, CDR2 YFSETQ. The germline V and J ends were trimmed by 0 bases and 2 bases, with 9 bases remaining between them. This CDR3 is built from 15 residues. The input for sequencing was peripheral blood, taken on day 0 of MenACWY control vaccination. J is TRBJ1-5 and V is TRBV5-1; perhaps TRBD1 as D (5 bases). The clonotype originates from an adult in good health. The DNA of the CDR3 is TGCGCCAGCAGCTTGGGGACAACCCGCAATCAGCCCCAGCATTTT. This translates into CASSLGTTRNQPQHF.